The 12 T cell receptor beta chains below were found in one sample sequenced in a study of T cell responses to AZD1222 COVID-19 vaccine. Using immunoSEQ multiplex PCR, the repertoire was profiled, and TCRdb retains in-frame clones only, with some absent. Here the sample spans more than 95,000 clones, approximately 84% being singletons. The specimen comprised peripheral blood, sampled on day 0 of AZD1222 vaccination. Receptors were obtained from an adult in good health.

The chain has TRBV28 and TRBJ1-1; D is possibly TRBD1 (6 bases). There are 15 residues in the CDR3. Germline V gene sequence: CDR1 MDHEN, CDR2 SYDVKM. V gave up 4 bases and J gave up 1 base, with 13 bases separating them. The CDR3 sequence: CASSSTGQGNTEAFF. CDR3 coding DNA: TGTGCCAGCAGTTCTACAGGGCAGGGGAACACTGAAGCTTTCTTT.

Written as DNA, the CDR3 is TGTGCCAGCAGTCCATCAGGGGGGACGGATCAGCCCCAGCATTTT. Its protein is CASSPSGGTDQPQHF. The chain is built from TRBV7-2 and TRBJ1-5; 7 positions agree with TRBD1. This CDR3 has 15 residues. Per the germline V gene, CDR1 is SGHTA and CDR2 is FQGNSA. V shed 6 bases and J 5 bases; nucleotides not matched to a gene: 10.

This clone was counted only a few times. The chain carries TRBV5-1 and TRBJ2-1, with 8 positions matching TRBD2. V trimming: 0 bases; J trimming: 6 bases; junction bases outside the gene matches: 5. The CDR3 is 15 amino acids. Germline V gives CDR1 SGHRS, CDR2 YFSETQ. This chain's CDR3 is CASSLVGAGGNEQFF. CDR3 DNA: TGCGCCAGCAGCTTGGTAGGGGCGGGGGGCAATGAGCAGTTCTTC. Using reference TRBV5-1 and TRBJ2-1 for the parts outside the CDR3, the full variable domain is KAGVTQTPRYLIKTRGQQVTLSCSPISGHRSVSWYQQTPGQGLQFLFEYFSETQRNKGNFPGRFSGRQFSNSRSEMNVSTLELGDSALYLCASSLVGAGGNEQFFGPGTRLTVL.

This rearrangement joins TRBV6-6 to TRBJ2-7, with TRBD1 matching over 7 bases. J gave up 1 base and V 5 bases, and 5 bases lay outside the gene matches. CDR3 size: 14 residues. Germline V gene lookup returns CDR1 MNHNY and CDR2 SVGAGI (reference sequence). Here the CDR3 reads CASSRDRLSYEQYF. The CDR3 DNA follows: TGTGCCAGCAGTAGGGACAGATTGTCCTACGAGCAGTACTTC.

The rearrangement joins TRBV9 to TRBJ2-7, with 7 positions matching TRBD1. V lost 0 bases to trimming and J lost 3 bases; unmatched junction nucleotides: 6. This CDR3 has 15 residues. The germline CDR1 and CDR2 sequences are SGDLS and YYNGEE. The CDR3 DNA sequence: TGTGCCAGCAGCGTAGGTGGTGACAGGGTCTACGAGCAGTACTTC. This codes for CASSVGGDRVYEQYF.

V gene TRBV19 combines with J gene TRBJ2-1; 14 nucleotides match TRBD2. Germline V CDR1 and CDR2: LNHDA, SQIVND (reference sequence). Trimming cost V 5 bases and J 7 bases; bases outside gene matches: 4. The CDR3 spans 15 residues. The CDR3 spells CASSFGTSGRNEQFF. The CDR3 region has the DNA TGTGCCAGTAGTTTCGGGACTAGCGGGAGAAATGAGCAGTTCTTC.

This chain connects TRBV7-8 to TRBJ2-5, with 11 bases matching TRBD2. This CDR3 spans 17 amino acids. With 5 bases clipped from V and 0 bases from J, the junction kept 8 bases outside the gene matches. Germline CDR1 and CDR2: SGHVS and FQNEAQ. The CDR3, as DNA: TGTGCCAGCAGCCATAGCGGGGGGGCCCAGTACCAAGAGACCCAGTACTTC. Protein product: CASSHSGGAQYQETQYF.

A single count supports this clone. The chain employs TRBV29-1 and TRBJ2-1, with 7 nucleotides matching TRBD1. The J segment lost 2 bases and the V segment lost 1 base, leaving 5 bases of the junction unmatched. The CDR3 extends over 15 amino acids. Germline-derived CDR1 and CDR2 are SQVTM and ANQGSEA. The CDR3: CSVEVTGKPYNEQFF. CDR3 DNA: TGCAGCGTTGAAGTGACAGGGAAACCCTACAATGAGCAGTTCTTC.

J is TRBJ2-7 and V is TRBV11-2; D remains unclear. The CDR3 contains 14 residues. The germline V gene has CDR1 SGHAT and CDR2 FQNNGV. The V end lost 5 bases, the J end lost 1 base, and 12 bases lay between the germline ends. The CDR3 nucleotides read TGTGCCAGCAGCCGGACCGATCCTTCCTACGAGCAGTACTTC. Residues: CASSRTDPSYEQYF. Variable domain in full (rest from reference TRBV11-2 and TRBJ2-7): EAGVAQSPRYKIIEKRQSVAFWCNPISGHATLYWYQQILGQGPKLLIQFQNNGVVDDSQLPKDRFSAERLKGVDSTLKIQPAKLEDSAVYLCASSRTDPSYEQYFGPGTRLTVT.

This clone has at least ten counts. The rearrangement uses TRBV9 and TRBJ1-1; D unclear. Germline CDR1 SGDLS, CDR2 YYNGEE. CDR3 length equals 12 residues. V lost 4 bases, J lost 7 bases, and 11 bases lay in between. The CDR3 here is CASSKSTGEAFF. The CDR3 DNA is TGTGCCAGCAGCAAATCGACGGGTGAAGCTTTCTTT. Together with reference TRBV9 and TRBJ1-1, the CDR3 gives the full variable domain: DSGVTQTPKHLITATGQRVTLRCSPRSGDLSVYWYQQSLDQGLQFLIQYYNGEERAKGNILERFSAQQFPDLHSELNLSSLELGDSALYFCASSKSTGEAFFGQGTRLTVV.

This clone was found once. Here the CDR3 reads CASSQTGDLSTDTQYF. Here the CDR3 DNA reads TGCGCCAGCAGCCAAACAGGGGATCTTAGCACAGATACGCAGTATTTT. The chain is built from TRBV4-1 and TRBJ2-3; the match to TRBD1 covers 7 bases. V lost 2 bases to trimming and J lost 0 bases; unmatched junction nucleotides: 5. Germline V CDR1 and CDR2: MGHRA, YSYEKL. CDR3 length: 16 residues.

The chain carries TRBV7-2 and TRBJ1-3, with no clear D. CDR3 size: 13 residues. CDR1 is SGHTA, CDR2 FQGNSA, per germline. The V end lost 4 bases, the J end lost 2 bases, and 6 bases lay between the germline ends. In nucleotides, the CDR3 is TGTGCCAGCAGCTCCGGCCCTGGAAACACCATATATTTT. It codes for CASSSGPGNTIYF.